These 7 T cell receptor beta chains were sequenced from one sample in a study of blood T cell repertoires in COVID-19. Data came from immunoSEQ multiplex PCR; TCRdb stores just in-frame clones and leaves some out. The table lists some 240,000 clones, roughly four fifths of them singletons. Specimen: peripheral blood. The origin of the receptors is a woman older than 75 with COVID-19, enrolled during active disease.

In this sample, this clone turned up once. The chain uses TRBV2 and TRBJ1-4; 8 bases align to TRBD1. This CDR3 has 13 residues. The trim removed 8 bases at V and 7 bases at J, leaving 6 bases unmatched. In germline, CDR1 is SNHLY, CDR2 FYNNEI. CDR3 DNA: TGTGCCAGCTCCGAGACAGGGGTTGAAAAACTGTTTTTT. Translation: CASSETGVEKLFF.

The chain carries TRBV10-3 and TRBJ2-7; 8 nucleotides agree with TRBD2. Germline V lookup: CDR1 ENHRY, CDR2 SYGVKD. With V trimmed by 6 bases and J by 0 bases, 16 bases remained unmatched. This CDR3 spans 18 amino acids. CDR3 sequence (DNA): TGTGCCATCAGCGTAGCGGGGTCGGCGTTGAGGAGCTCCTACGAGCAGTACTTC. Its protein product is CAISVAGSALRSSYEQYF.

This chain uses TRBV24-1 with TRBJ1-5; TRBD1 matches 12 bases. Trimming at V came to 4 bases and at J to 8 bases, leaving 5 bases not matched to a gene. The CDR3 contains 15 residues. From germline, CDR1 is KGHDR and CDR2 SFDVKD. Here the CDR3 reads CATSDPGTGGEPQHF. The DNA for the CDR3 is TGTGCCACCAGTGACCCCGGGACAGGGGGCGAGCCCCAGCATTTT.

The chain employs TRBV30 and TRBJ1-4; D is uncertain. CDR3 length: 12 residues. CDR1 is GTSNPN, CDR2 SVGIG, per germline (reference sequence). Between the trimmed V and J ends, which lost 4 bases and 0 bases, there was a span of 3 bases. CDR3 bases: TGTGCCTGGACAGCAACTAATGAAAAACTGTTTTTT. Amino acid sequence: CAWTATNEKLFF. Full variable domain (rest looked up from reference TRBV30 and TRBJ1-4): SQTIHQWPATLVQPVGSPLSLECTVEGTSNPNLYWYRQAAGRGLQLLFYSVGIGQISSEVPQNLSASRPQDRQFILSSKKLLLSDSGFYLCAWTATNEKLFFGSGTQLSVL.

The V call is TRBV30, the J call TRBJ2-2, with TRBD2 as a possible D gene (5 bases). This CDR3 comprises 14 residues. The germline V gene has CDR1 GTSNPN and CDR2 SVGIG (reference sequence). V gave up 3 bases and J gave up 6 bases, with 14 bases separating them. CDR3 nucleotide sequence: TGTGCCTGGAGGGCCTCGGGGAATTCCGGGGAGCTGTTTTTT. Translating gives CAWRASGNSGELFF.

This clone showed up just once. The chain links TRBV7-2 to TRBJ1-5, with D possibly matching TRBD1 (6 bases). V was trimmed by 1 base and J by 3 bases, leaving 13 bases between them. CDR3 length: 16 residues. Germline assignment: CDR1 SGHTA and CDR2 FQGNSA. The CDR3 sequence is CASSLVTGNNNQPQHF. DNA of the CDR3: TGTGCCAGCAGCTTAGTAACAGGGAACAACAATCAGCCCCAGCATTTT.

This CDR3 is CASSPIGPQGPQHF. The CDR3 coding sequence is TGTGCCAGCAGCCCCATAGGACCCCAGGGGCCCCAGCATTTT. This chain joins TRBV6-5 and TRBJ1-5, with D maybe TRBD1 (5 bases). Germline values: CDR1 MNHEY, CDR2 SVGAGI. Trimming took 6 bases from V and 9 from J, leaving 18 bases between them. This CDR3 is 14 amino acids long.